The rows below give T cell receptor beta chains drawn from one sample of a study of CD8 T cells in Susac syndrome. TCRdb analysed the immunoSEQ multiplex PCR reads with MiXCR anew, one entry per CDR3 protein. The data contain about 170,000 distinct CDR3 sequences, around 95% of them seen just once; the ten biggest clones take up around 0.12%. The sequencing sample was made of CD4+ T cells from PBMCs. Receptors originate from a human donor with Susac syndrome. The conserved cysteine and the conserved F or W are not part of the CDR3 here. A D gene is named only where the DNA matches it firmly.

>TRBV7-2|NA|TRBJ2-7
ASVDRYEQY
>TRBV3-1|NA|TRBJ2-5
ASSQQVAETQY
>TRBV4-1|TRBD1|TRBJ1-2
ASSQPGTGKRNGYT
>TRBV6-2/TRBV6-3|NA|TRBJ2-7
ASSYGHGTQDEQY
>TRBV29-1|NA|TRBJ1-1
SVYPPGDTEAF
>TRBV7-2|TRBD1|TRBJ2-6
ASRPTGSGANVLT
>TRBV23-1|NA|TRBJ2-7
ASSQSWGECEQY
>TRBV7-9|NA|TRBJ1-5
ASSSSIGPQH
>TRBV15|NA|TRBJ1-1
ATSRVEGKAF
>TRBV29-1|NA|TRBJ1-1
SAADRNTEAF
>TRBV15|NA|TRBJ2-2
ATSRDLANTGELF
>TRBV29-1|NA|TRBJ2-1
SVEGGGEQF
>TRBV29-1|TRBD2|TRBJ2-3
SVSKLAGTGTDTQY
>TRBV2|NA|TRBJ1-4
ASSEAGWEKLF
>TRBV2|TRBD2|TRBJ2-5
ASSGTSGRLRETQY
>TRBV11-2|NA|TRBJ2-7
ASKLAGTYEQY
>TRBV3-1|NA|TRBJ2-2
ASSQQQNTGELF
>TRBV15|NA|TRBJ2-3
ATSRDRVTQY
>TRBV2|NA|TRBJ2-5
ASRWGDPQETQY
>TRBV29-1|NA|TRBJ2-7
SVDRGGGYEQY
>TRBV21-1|NA|TRBJ2-2
ASRGQGTGELF
>TRBV4-2|NA|TRBJ2-5
ASSQVRSSETQY
>TRBV30|NA|TRBJ2-7
AWSVLLTYEQY
>TRBV28|TRBD1|TRBJ2-7
ASSRGQGHEQY
>TRBV4-1|NA|TRBJ1-1
ASSQAGLALSF
>TRBV15|TRBD2|TRBJ2-2
ATSRGLAGTGELF
>TRBV29-1|TRBD2|TRBJ2-5
SVEAGGPETQY
>TRBV30|NA|TRBJ2-7
AWSRVGGVSYEQY
>TRBV4-2|NA|TRBJ2-5
ASSQEPKRGETQY
>TRBV6-5|TRBD2|TRBJ2-7
ASSSRLGRAYAQY
>TRBV5-1|NA|TRBJ1-2
ASSFIGDGYT
>TRBV10-3|NA|TRBJ2-1
AIAGAGLREQF
>TRBV21-1|NA|TRBJ2-1
ARQQGMADEQF
>TRBV25-1|TRBD2|TRBJ2-5
ASSLAGKETQY
>TRBV12-5|NA|TRBJ2-1
ASGFGEVGESAYSYNEQF
>TRBV6-5|NA|TRBJ1-2
ASSPPTGGGGYT
>TRBV28|TRBD1|TRBJ2-5
ASSLDRVLETQY
>TRBV2|NA|TRBJ2-3
ASRNQGVTDTQY
>TRBV20-1|NA|TRBJ1-5
SASDSNQPQH
>TRBV6-2/TRBV6-3|TRBD2|TRBJ2-1
ASRGIAGGRGEQF